Below are 11 T cell receptor beta chains sequenced from a single sample in a study of blood T cells in healthy people across ages. Using a J-beta primer mix together with a sample-barcoded 5' primer, a second PCR was run for roughly 6 to 12 cycles. TCRdb reprocessed the 5' RACE reads via MiXCR and lists one record per CDR3 protein. The sample holds roughly 800,000 distinct CDR3 sequences, roughly 25% seen once. These same records also appear under a second study, on T cells of mothers and their children.

Sequencing was carried out using blood. The origin of the receptors is a boy aged 5-17 years in good health.

The rearrangement joins TRBV6-6 to TRBJ2-5; 11 nucleotides agree with TRBD1. Losses at the gene ends were 2 bases for V and 3 bases for J; bases not matched to a gene: 2. The CDR3 is made up of 15 amino acids. CDR1 MNHNY and CDR2 SVGAGI come from the germline V gene (reference sequence). In DNA form, the CDR3 reads TGTGCCAGCAGTTACCCGGGACAGGGGGAAGAGACCCAGTACTTC. Residues: CASSYPGQGEETQYF.

The DNA of the CDR3 is TGCGCCAGCAGCACACTAGGACAGGTCCAAGAGACCCAGTACTTC. Translation: CASSTLGQVQETQYF. J is TRBJ2-5 and V is TRBV5-1, with TRBD1 identical over 7 bases. CDR1 is SGHRS and CDR2 is YFSETQ in the germline V gene. The CDR3 totals 15 residues. The J segment lost 1 base and the V segment lost 4 bases, leaving 7 bases of the junction unmatched.

This clonotype was counted between two and nine times. The chain joins TRBV28 to TRBJ2-4; 10 bases align to TRBD1. Germline V gene data show CDR1 as MDHEN and CDR2 as SYDVKM. The CDR3 spans 19 residues. With 7 bases clipped from V and 1 base from J, the junction kept 16 bases outside the gene matches. The CDR3 is CASNEERDRGQLAKNIQYF. The CDR3 DNA follows: TGTGCCAGCAACGAGGAGAGAGACAGGGGGCAGCTGGCCAAAAACATTCAGTACTTC.

This clonotype showed up just a few times. The J gene is TRBJ1-5, the V gene TRBV4-2; D call uncertain. The CDR3 loop spans 15 amino acids. Germline CDR1 LGHNA, CDR2 YNFKEQ. Between the trimmed V and J ends, which lost 0 bases and 0 bases, there was a span of 6 bases. For the CDR3, the DNA is TGTGCCAGCAGCCAAGATGGCGATAGCAATCAGCCCCAGCATTTT. Encoded protein: CASSQDGDSNQPQHF.

This clonotype showed up just a few times. The rearrangement uses TRBV4-1 and TRBJ2-2, with TRBD2 matching over 13 bases. The CDR3 is 17 residues long. The V gene's germline CDR1 is MGHRA and CDR2 YSYEKL. The V gene end was trimmed by 3 bases and the J gene end by 7 bases; junction bases not matched to a gene: 8. The CDR3 spells CASSHQLAGGPVGELFF. The CDR3 DNA is TGCGCCAGCAGCCACCAACTAGCGGGAGGGCCGGTCGGGGAGCTGTTTTTT.

Comments on this clonotype: Germline is not matched at one junction end, which may reflect a read error. This chain joins TRBV7-9 and TRBJ2-5; 7 bases are a match to TRBD1. The CDR3 extends over 14 amino acids. The germline V gene encodes CDR1 SEHNR and CDR2 FQNEAQ (reference sequence). Here the CDR3 DNA reads TGTGCCATCAGCCCGGGACAGAGTCAAGAGACCCAGTACTTC. This gives the protein CAISPGQSQETQYF.

In this sample, this clonotype turned up a few times. The chain joins TRBV2 to TRBJ2-1; D is unclear. Per germline, CDR1 SNHLY and CDR2 FYNNEI. The CDR3 spans 10 residues. Trimming removed 10 bases from V and 9 bases from J, with 10 bases in between. CDR3 nucleotides: TGTGCCATTAGGTCAGGTGAGCAGTTCTTC. This codes for CAIRSGEQFF.

The chain joins TRBV7-2 to TRBJ2-1; weak D call: TRBD2 (5 bases). The CDR3 totals 15 residues. Per germline, CDR1 SGHTA and CDR2 FQGNSA. Between the trimmed V and J ends, which lost 1 base and 8 bases, there was a span of 15 bases. CDR3 DNA sequence: TGTGCCAGCAGCTTAGGCGCAGAGGGATTCGATGAGCAGTTCTTC. This sequence encodes CASSLGAEGFDEQFF.

The J gene is TRBJ2-1, the V gene TRBV28, with TRBD1 as a possible D gene (6 bases). This CDR3 region has 15 residues. V gave up 9 bases and J gave up 0 bases, with 15 bases separating them. CDR1 MDHEN and CDR2 SYDVKM come from the germline V gene. CDR3 loop: CASLGQQHSYNEQFF. The CDR3 bases are TGTGCCAGTTTGGGACAACAACACTCCTACAATGAGCAGTTCTTC.

This clonotype was observed a handful of times. The V call is TRBV12-3 or TRBV12-4, the J call TRBJ2-5; D gene ambiguous. TRBJ2-7 matches the DNA end more closely, so the J call is doubtful. This CDR3 contains 13 residues. CDR3 sequence reads: CASSNIPGDEQYF. CDR3 sequence (DNA): TGTGCCAGCAGTAACATCCCTGGGGACGAGCAGTACTTC.

This CDR3 reads CSVRGQTHSNQPQHF. CDR3 in DNA: TGCAGCGTCCGGGGACAGACCCATAGCAATCAGCCCCAGCATTTT. This sequence joins TRBV29-1 and TRBJ1-5; 7 bases are shared with TRBD1. V trimming: 6 bases; J trimming: 0 bases; junction bases outside the gene matches: 8. The CDR3 runs 15 residues. Germline V lookup: CDR1 SQVTM, CDR2 ANQGSEA. The full variable domain, completed using reference TRBV29-1 and TRBJ1-5, is SAVISQKPSRDICQRGTSLTIQCQVDSQVTMMFWYRQQPGQSLTLIATANQGSEATYESGFVIDKFPISRPNLTFSTLTVSNMSPEDSSIYLCSVRGQTHSNQPQHFGDGTRLSIL.